Each of the 22 T cell receptor beta chains below was sequenced from the same sample in a study of cytomegalovirus exposure and HLA in healthy donors. The PCR used 60 Vbeta and 13 Jbeta primers. Clones were sequenced by immunoSEQ multiplex PCR, and TCRdb holds only the in-frame ones, with some missing. The table shows about 130,000 clones, with roughly 62% occurring only once. Sequenced sample: PBMCs. These receptors were taken from a man aged 25 to 40 in good health and CMV-seropositive.

The V gene is TRBV7-6, the J gene TRBJ2-1; weak D call: TRBD1 (7 bases). The CDR3 totals 16 residues. From germline, CDR1 is SGHVS and CDR2 FNYEAQ. V was pared by 5 bases and J by 5 bases, with 19 bases between. The CDR3 is CASSVRQGEVNNEQFF. The CDR3 DNA reads TGTGCCAGCAGCGTACGGCAGGGGGAGGTTAACAATGAGCAGTTCTTC.

The chain joins TRBV27 to TRBJ1-5; D remains ambiguous. This CDR3 region has 16 residues. From germline, CDR1 is MNHEY and CDR2 SMNVEV (reference sequence). Trimming removed 0 bases at V and 0 bases at J, with 9 bases between. This CDR3 is CASSLSYGLSNQPQHF. Here the CDR3 DNA reads TGTGCCAGCAGTTTATCATACGGACTTAGCAATCAGCCCCAGCATTTT.

The V call is TRBV5-1, the J call TRBJ1-3; 7 bases align to TRBD1. Germline V gene sequence: CDR1 SGHRS, CDR2 YFSETQ. J gave up 3 bases and V 3 bases, and 6 bases lay outside the gene matches. CDR3 length: 15 amino acids. In DNA form, the CDR3 reads TGCGCCAGCAGCTCCACAGGGGCCGATGGAAACACCATATATTTT. Protein sequence: CASSSTGADGNTIYF.

The chain joins TRBV6-5 to TRBJ2-3; D possibly corresponds to TRBD2 (6 bases). Germline CDR1 MNHEY, CDR2 SVGAGI. The germline V and J ends were trimmed by 6 bases and 3 bases, with 7 bases remaining between them. The length of the CDR3 is 12 residues. CDR3 nucleotides: TGTGCCAGCAGGGAGGGAACAGATACGCAGTATTTT. Protein sequence: CASREGTDTQYF.

The rearrangement joins TRBV5-6 to TRBJ1-3, with TRBD1 matching 7 bases. This CDR3 region has 17 residues. The J segment lost 4 bases and the V segment lost 4 bases, leaving 14 bases of the junction unmatched. Germline CDR1 is SGHDT and CDR2 is YYEEEE. CDR3 nucleotides: TGTGCCAGCAGCGAAGGACAGGTTTATGGTTGGGGAAACACCATATATTTT. This sequence encodes CASSEGQVYGWGNTIYF. Complete variable domain (other parts from reference TRBV5-6 and TRBJ1-3): DAGVTQSPTHLIKTRGQQVTLRCSPKSGHDTVSWYQQALGQGPQFIFQYYEEEERQRGNFPDRFSGHQFPNYSSELNVNALLLGDSALYLCASSEGQVYGWGNTIYFGEGSWLTVV.

The CDR3 nucleotides are TGTGCCAGCAGCCTGGACAGGTTGAGCAATCAGCCCCAGCATTTT. This sequence encodes CASSLDRLSNQPQHF. This chain joins TRBV5-6 and TRBJ1-5, with TRBD1 matching over 7 bases. V dropped 4 bases and J dropped 1; count of bases not matched to a gene: 5. Germline CDR1 reads SGHDT; CDR2 reads YYEEEE. The CDR3 is 15 residues long.

This chain joins TRBV30 and TRBJ1-4, with TRBD1 identical over 9 bases. CDR3 length: 13 amino acids. V trimming: 3 bases; J trimming: 6 bases; junction bases outside the gene matches: 2. Germline loops: CDR1 GTSNPN, CDR2 SVGIG (reference sequence). The CDR3 here is CAWRGQGYEKLFF. The CDR3 DNA reads as TGTGCCTGGAGGGGACAGGGATATGAAAAACTGTTTTTT.

The chain joins TRBV10-1 to TRBJ2-7; D perhaps matches TRBD2 (6 bases). CDR1 is WNHNN, CDR2 SYGVQD, per germline (reference sequence). The CDR3 runs 14 residues. The V end was cut by 0 bases, the J end by 6 bases, with 12 bases between. CDR3 nucleotides: TGCGCCAGCAGTGAGTCGAGGCTAGCGTTCGAGCAGTACTTC. Amino acids: CASSESRLAFEQYF.

The chain has TRBV19 and TRBJ2-1; D is perhaps TRBD2 (5 bases). V was cut by 8 bases and J by 6 bases, with 14 bases left in between. The CDR3 consists of 13 residues. CDR1 is LNHDA, CDR2 SQIVND, per germline (reference sequence). In nucleotides, the CDR3 is TGTGCCAGTTCGAGGGCCTGGGGCAATGAGCAGTTCTTC. This encodes CASSRAWGNEQFF.

This rearrangement joins TRBV9 to TRBJ2-1; TRBD2 aligns across 8 bases. The CDR3 is 15 residues long. J lost 1 base, V lost 4 bases, and 4 bases had no gene match. The germline CDR1 and CDR2 sequences are SGDLS and YYNGEE. CDR3 bases: TGTGCCAGCAGCATTAGCGGGACTTCCTACAATGAGCAGTTCTTC. Translation: CASSISGTSYNEQFF. Supplemented by reference TRBV9 and TRBJ2-1, the full variable domain reads DSGVTQTPKHLITATGQRVTLRCSPRSGDLSVYWYQQSLDQGLQFLIQYYNGEERAKGNILERFSAQQFPDLHSELNLSSLELGDSALYFCASSISGTSYNEQFFGPGTRLTVL.

The chain is built from TRBV11-3 and TRBJ2-2, with D maybe TRBD1 (6 bases). From germline, CDR1 is SGHNT and CDR2 YENEEA. Trimming left V 3 bases short and J 5 bases short, with 16 bases between. The CDR3 length is 16 residues. CDR3 sequence: CASSLVFTGQTGELFF. CDR3 sequence (DNA): TGTGCCAGCAGCTTGGTATTCACAGGGCAAACCGGGGAGCTGTTTTTT. Using reference TRBV11-3 and TRBJ2-2 for the parts outside the CDR3, the full variable domain is EAGVVQSPRYKIIEKKQPVAFWCNPISGHNTLYWYLQNLGQGPELLIRYENEEAVDDSQLPKDRFSAERLKGVDSTLKIQPAELGDSAVYLCASSLVFTGQTGELFFGEGSRLTVL.

This chain uses TRBV14 with TRBJ2-4; TRBD1 matches 10 bases. Unmatched junction bases numbered 7, after V lost 1 base and J lost 7 bases. The CDR3 is 16 residues long. Germline V gene data show CDR1 as SGHDN and CDR2 as FVKESK. The CDR3 protein is CASSQGPGTGENIQYF. For the CDR3, the DNA is TGTGCCAGCAGCCAAGGACCGGGGACAGGGGAGAACATTCAGTACTTC.

The chain carries TRBV7-9 and TRBJ2-7; D call uncertain. V lost 1 base to trimming and J lost 3 bases, with 4 bases between them. CDR1 is SEHNR, CDR2 FQNEAQ, per germline (reference sequence). The CDR3 is made up of 12 amino acids. CDR3 sequence (DNA): TGTGCCAGCAGCTTAGATATCTACGAGCAGTACTTC. Amino acid sequence: CASSLDIYEQYF. Drawing the rest from reference TRBV7-9 and TRBJ2-7, the complete variable domain is DTGVSQNPRHKITKRGQNVTFRCDPISEHNRLYWYRQTLGQGPEFLTYFQNEAQLEKSRLLSDRFSAERPKGSFSTLEIQRTEQGDSAMYLCASSLDIYEQYFGPGTRLTVT.

This clone turned up a few times. The chain links TRBV19 to TRBJ2-2; 8 positions match TRBD2. Losses at the gene ends were 2 bases for V and 6 bases for J; bases not matched to a gene: 5. Germline V gene sequence: CDR1 LNHDA, CDR2 SQIVND (reference sequence). The CDR3 sequence is 15 residues long. CDR3 amino acids: CASSISGSEAGELFF. The DNA of the CDR3 is TGTGCCAGTAGTATAAGCGGGAGTGAGGCCGGGGAGCTGTTTTTT.

The chain uses TRBV5-1 and TRBJ2-5, with 11 bases lining up with TRBD2. V dropped 6 bases and J dropped 1; count of bases not matched to a gene: 14. This CDR3 spans 18 amino acids. Germline CDR1 SGHRS, CDR2 YFSETQ. In DNA form, the CDR3 reads TGCGCCAGCATGCCACCTCCGGGACTAGCGGACTTCCAAGAGACCCAGTACTTC. Its protein product is CASMPPPGLADFQETQYF.

V gene TRBV7-2 combines with J gene TRBJ2-5; the match to TRBD2 covers 10 bases. The CDR3 runs 18 residues. Germline V gene data show CDR1 as SGHTA and CDR2 as FQGNSA. The V segment lost 5 bases and the J segment 5 bases; nucleotides outside the gene matches: 17. The CDR3 here is CASSQGIAGGPGRETQYF. CDR3 DNA sequence: TGTGCCAGCAGCCAGGGAATAGCGGGAGGCCCCGGGAGGGAGACCCAGTACTTC. Drawing the rest from reference TRBV7-2 and TRBJ2-5, the complete variable domain is GAGVSQSPSNKVTEKGKDVELRCDPISGHTALYWYRQSLGQGLEFLIYFQGNSAPDKSGLPSDRFSAERTGGSVSTLTIQRTQQEDSAVYLCASSQGIAGGPGRETQYFGPGTRLLVL.

Only a few counts were recorded for this clone. J is TRBJ1-1 and V is TRBV4-3; possibly TRBD1 for D (5 bases). Germline CDR1 reads LGHNA; CDR2 reads YSLEER. CDR3 length equals 13 residues. Trimming left V 4 bases short and J 3 bases short, with 9 bases between. The CDR3 region is CASSLDSDTEAFF. The DNA for the CDR3 is TGCGCCAGCAGCCTAGACAGCGACACTGAAGCTTTCTTT.

In this sample, this clone turned up once. The genes are TRBV27 and TRBJ2-2, with 8 bases that match TRBD2. Germline CDR1 MNHEY, CDR2 SMNVEV (reference sequence). Trimming took 3 bases from V and 2 from J; bases not matched to a gene: 2. The CDR3 totals 15 residues. CDR3 in amino acids: CASSFSGTNTGELFF. Written as DNA, the CDR3 is TGTGCCAGCAGTTTTAGCGGGACCAACACCGGGGAGCTGTTTTTT.

This chain links TRBV5-1 with TRBJ1-1; 8 positions agree with TRBD1. The CDR3 is 15 residues long. V was pared by 3 bases and J by 0 bases, with 4 bases of the junction left unmatched. CDR1 SGHRS and CDR2 YFSETQ come from the germline V gene. DNA of the CDR3: TGCGCCAGCAGCTCCGGACAGGGACTGAACACTGAAGCTTTCTTT. Translating gives CASSSGQGLNTEAFF.

V gene TRBV6-5 combines with J gene TRBJ2-1; no reliable D call. This CDR3 region has 15 residues. V was cut by 2 bases and J by 0 bases, with 8 bases left in between. The germline V gene encodes CDR1 MNHEY and CDR2 SVGAGI. Written as DNA, the CDR3 is TGTGCCAGCAGTTACAGGCGGAGCTCCTACAATGAGCAGTTCTTC. Translated, it gives CASSYRRSSYNEQFF.

The genes are TRBV7-2 and TRBJ2-1, with 13 positions matching TRBD2. Germline assignment: CDR1 SGHTA and CDR2 FQGNSA. The trim removed 3 bases at V and 1 base at J, leaving 6 bases unmatched. CDR3 length equals 18 residues. CDR3 sequence (DNA): TGTGCCAGCAGCTTGGGACTAGCGGGATGGATATCCTACAATGAGCAGTTCTTC. It translates to CASSLGLAGWISYNEQFF.

This clone was picked up a small number of times. The chain uses TRBV6-1 and TRBJ1-2; no clear D. Germline CDR1 and CDR2: MNHNS and SASEGT. This CDR3 spans 13 amino acids. The ends were cut back, 2 bases at V and 5 bases at J, with 9 bases in the middle. The CDR3 region has the DNA TGTGCCAGCAGTGAACTACTAATTTATGGCTACACCTTC. Amino acids: CASSELLIYGYTF.